Below, 11 T cell receptor beta chains from the same sample are listed, as sequenced in a study of shared clonotypes between healthy human individuals (dated by TCRdb to 2020 to 2022). The library came from the immunoSEQ multiplex PCR assay. TCRdb took this table from immuneACCESS and kept in-frame rearrangements with V and J called. Such tables lack part of the clones; where checked against another copy, unresolved V genes explain under half of the gap, and the rest is unexplained. This sample has hundreds of thousands of clones in its table, and roughly 98% of those were observed once. The ten biggest clones cover 0.3% of the sample. CD8 naive samples were obtained by positive selection for CCR7 among CD45RO-negative cells, yielding a CD45RA+CCR7+ population from which TemRA cells were excluded. Sequencing was done on a sample of naive CD8+ T cells sorted from blood. The cell subset or site label on this specimen signifies: CD45RA+CCR7+. The origin of the receptors is a young man in good health.

The chain joins TRBV30 to TRBJ1-5; possibly TRBD1 for D (6 bases). Germline values: CDR1 GTSNPN, CDR2 SVGIG (reference sequence). Trimming left V 0 bases short and J 4 bases short, with 7 bases between. The CDR3 is made up of 13 amino acids. The CDR3 region is CAWSVQGNQPQHF. The CDR3 DNA sequence: TGTGCCTGGAGTGTACAGGGTAATCAGCCCCAGCATTTT.

The V call is TRBV15, the J call TRBJ2-2; 7 bases align to TRBD2. Unmatched junction bases numbered 6, after V lost 5 bases and J lost 3 bases. The germline V gene encodes CDR1 LNHNV and CDR2 YYDKDF (reference sequence). The CDR3 is 15 residues long. DNA of the CDR3: TGTGCCACCAGCCCGCCCGGGGGGTACACCGGGGAGCTGTTTTTT. It is translated as CATSPPGGYTGELFF.

This clone was recorded once. J is TRBJ2-3 and V is TRBV7-2; D gene ambiguous. The CDR3 contains 15 residues. Germline V gives CDR1 SGHTA, CDR2 FQGNSA. Deletions cut 2 bases from V and 5 bases from J, with 14 bases between. CDR3 sequence (DNA): TGTGCCAGCAGCTTAACCCCTTACTGGGGAGATACGCAGTATTTT. As protein: CASSLTPYWGDTQYF.

This chain connects TRBV6-1 to TRBJ2-3, with no clear D. Deletions cut 9 bases from V and 5 bases from J, with 6 bases between. Germline-derived CDR1 and CDR2 are MNHNS and SASEGT. The CDR3 is made up of 10 amino acids. This CDR3 reads CASTGDTQYF. DNA of the CDR3: TGTGCCAGTACCGGAGATACGCAGTATTTT.

V is TRBV28 and J is TRBJ2-7; D possibly matches TRBD1 or TRBD2 (5 bases each). Trimming shortened V by 3 bases and J by 6 bases, and 15 bases separated the two germline ends. CDR1 and CDR2 (germline): MDHEN, SYDVKM. This CDR3 is built from 14 residues. This chain's CDR3 is CASSFEGLSREQYF. CDR3 DNA sequence: TGTGCCAGCAGTTTTGAGGGGCTCTCACGCGAGCAGTACTTC.

The V call is TRBV6-1, the J call TRBJ1-3; the D is unclear. The ends were cut back, 1 base at V and 0 bases at J, with 10 bases in the middle. Germline V gene data show CDR1 as MNHNS and CDR2 as SASEGT. The length of the CDR3 is 16 residues. CDR3 DNA sequence: TGTGCCAGCAGTGAAGGCGGAGAATACTCTGGAAACACCATATATTTT. This codes for CASSEGGEYSGNTIYF.

The V call is TRBV5-1, the J call TRBJ2-1; 7 bases are a match to TRBD2. With 2 bases clipped from V and 1 base from J, the junction kept 9 bases outside the gene matches. Germline V gives CDR1 SGHRS, CDR2 YFSETQ. The CDR3 length is 17 residues. The CDR3 DNA sequence: TGCGCCAGCAGCTTCCGACCGGCGGGAGTATCCTACAATGAGCAGTTCTTC. Translated: CASSFRPAGVSYNEQFF. The whole variable domain, remainder taken from reference TRBV5-1 and TRBJ2-1, is KAGVTQTPRYLIKTRGQQVTLSCSPISGHRSVSWYQQTPGQGLQFLFEYFSETQRNKGNFPGRFSGRQFSNSRSEMNVSTLELGDSALYLCASSFRPAGVSYNEQFFGPGTRLTVL.

The gene calls are TRBV11-2 and TRBJ2-5, with 9 positions matching TRBD2. Germline loops: CDR1 SGHAT, CDR2 FQNNGV. This CDR3 contains 14 residues. With 6 bases clipped from V and 1 base from J, the junction kept 3 bases outside the gene matches. The DNA of the CDR3 is TGTGCCAGCAGGACGACTAGCGGCCAAGAGACCCAGTACTTC. Encoded protein: CASRTTSGQETQYF.

This sequence joins TRBV7-2 and TRBJ2-3, with 14 bases aligning to TRBD2. CDR3 length equals 16 residues. Germline V gene sequence: CDR1 SGHTA, CDR2 FQGNSA. Germline trimming cut 4 bases from V and 6 bases from J; bases unmatched to any gene: 6. CDR3 region: CASSSRLAGGLDTQYF. The DNA of the CDR3 is TGTGCCAGCAGCTCACGACTAGCGGGAGGGCTGGATACGCAGTATTTT.

This sequence joins TRBV7-9 and TRBJ2-5; the D gene could be TRBD1 or TRBD2 (5 bases each). The CDR3 consists of 14 residues. Germline V gives CDR1 SEHNR, CDR2 FQNEAQ (reference sequence). V was shortened by 5 bases and J by 5 bases, with 15 bases between the two germline ends. CDR3 residues: CASSLISGPETQYF. CDR3 DNA sequence: TGTGCCAGCAGCCTCATTTCGGGGCCCGAGACCCAGTACTTC.

This chain links TRBV28 with TRBJ1-5; no clear D gene. Germline loops: CDR1 MDHEN, CDR2 SYDVKM. V was clipped by 5 bases and J by 1 base, with 9 bases between them. The CDR3 has 14 amino acids. CDR3 coding DNA: TGTGCCAGCAGTCTCACCCGGAGCAATCAGCCCCAGCATTTT. It encodes CASSLTRSNQPQHF.